The sequence of this T cell receptor beta chain was determined in a study of blood T cell repertoires in COVID-19. Trimming left V 0 bases short and J 4 bases short, with 6 bases between. The germline gives CDR1 SGHRS, CDR2 YFSETQ. The length of the CDR3 is 13 residues. This clone appeared a single time. As processed by the authors: How many nucleated cells were present was estimated from reference gene primer amplification. Profiling relied on immunoSEQ multiplex PCR, and the TCRdb table lists in-frame clones only, not all of them. D and trimming were read from the DNA, whereas the V and J calls and clone size are those reported in that table. The table lists approximately 250,000 clones, around 84% of them singletons.

Sequencing used peripheral blood. The gene calls are TRBV5-1 and TRBJ2-3, with D hard to call. The sequence derives from a woman in her forties who had recovered from COVID-19. CDR3 protein: CASSLGRSDTQYF. The CDR3 DNA reads TGCGCCAGCAGCTTGGGTCGGTCAGATACGCAGTATTTT.